These 21 T cell receptor beta chains came from one sample sequenced in a study of cytomegalovirus exposure and HLA in healthy donors. Primers included in the PCR were 60 Vbeta and 13 Jbeta primers. The repertoire was sequenced with immunoSEQ multiplex PCR; TCRdb's copy has only in-frame clones and lacks some. The data contain about 70,000 clones, 85% to 90% of them seen just once; the ten biggest clones take up 12%. Material for sequencing was PBMCs. The receptors originated from a woman in her 30s in good health and CMV-seropositive.

V gene TRBV4-1 combines with J gene TRBJ2-7, with D possibly matching TRBD2 (5 bases). This CDR3 comprises 14 residues. Germline CDR1 reads MGHRA; CDR2 reads YSYEKL. V lost 0 bases, J lost 3 bases, and 9 bases lay in between. In DNA form, the CDR3 reads TGCGCCAGCAGCCAAGATGGACTTTTCTACGAGCAGTACTTC. It specifies CASSQDGLFYEQYF.

The count of this clone is one. The chain couples TRBV5-4 to TRBJ2-5, with 7 bases aligning to TRBD2. Trimming took 5 bases from V and 3 from J; bases not matched to a gene: 10. The CDR3 loop spans 15 amino acids. Germline CDR1 and CDR2: SGHNT and YYREEE (reference sequence). The chain's CDR3 is CASSFGRPNKETQYF. The CDR3 nucleotides are TGTGCCAGCAGTTTCGGGAGGCCAAATAAAGAGACCCAGTACTTC.

The V and J genes are TRBV5-1 and TRBJ2-7, with D possibly matching TRBD2 (7 bases). V lost 4 bases and J lost 6, with 14 bases in between. Germline V gene data show CDR1 as SGHRS and CDR2 as YFSETQ. This CDR3 has 13 residues. This chain's CDR3 is CASSRSGGSEQYF. The CDR3 coding sequence is TGCGCCAGCAGCCGGTCGGGGGGCAGCGAGCAGTACTTC.

This chain uses TRBV27 with TRBJ1-5, with TRBD1 as a possible D gene (6 bases). From germline, CDR1 is MNHEY and CDR2 SMNVEV (reference sequence). Trimming took off 4 bases at V and 3 bases at J, with 10 bases between the two ends. This CDR3 comprises 14 residues. CDR3: CASSSRTDNQPQHF. The CDR3, as DNA: TGTGCCAGCAGTTCTAGGACAGACAATCAGCCCCAGCATTTT.

V is TRBV28 and J is TRBJ1-1; 7 nucleotides line up with TRBD1. Germline V gives CDR1 MDHEN, CDR2 SYDVKM. V dropped 5 bases and J dropped 9; count of bases not matched to a gene: 12. The CDR3 is 14 amino acids. In nucleotides, the CDR3 is TGTGCCAGCAGTCCCACTGTACAGGGGTACAAAGCTTTCTTT. Amino acids: CASSPTVQGYKAFF.

V is TRBV7-9 and J is TRBJ2-2, with D maybe TRBD2 (5 bases). Germline CDR1 reads SEHNR; CDR2 reads FQNEAQ (reference sequence). The V gene lost 2 bases and the J gene lost 1 base, with 8 bases spanning the gap. The CDR3 totals 15 residues. Here the CDR3 reads CASSLYGKNTGELFF. As DNA, the CDR3 is TGTGCCAGCAGCTTATACGGGAAGAACACCGGGGAGCTGTTTTTT. Drawing the rest from reference TRBV7-9 and TRBJ2-2, the complete variable domain is DTGVSQNPRHKITKRGQNVTFRCDPISEHNRLYWYRQTLGQGPEFLTYFQNEAQLEKSRLLSDRFSAERPKGSFSTLEIQRTEQGDSAMYLCASSLYGKNTGELFFGEGSRLTVL.

This chain joins TRBV7-9 and TRBJ2-7; the match to TRBD1 covers 9 bases. Trimming took 3 bases from V and 6 from J; bases not matched to a gene: 6. Germline assignment: CDR1 SEHNR and CDR2 FQNEAQ (reference sequence). This CDR3 is 14 amino acids long. CDR3 residues: CASSFWDRATEQYF. CDR3 coding DNA: TGTGCCAGCAGCTTCTGGGACAGGGCTACCGAGCAGTACTTC.

This chain joins TRBV5-1 and TRBJ2-1; 8 bases match TRBD1. V lost 3 bases and J lost 5; bases outside the gene matches: 4. Per germline, CDR1 SGHRS and CDR2 YFSETQ. The CDR3 spans 14 residues. The CDR3 reads CASSSKQGDNEQFF. The CDR3 DNA reads TGCGCCAGCAGCTCTAAACAGGGGGACAATGAGCAGTTCTTC.

The chain recombines TRBV6-1 with TRBJ2-7; TRBD2 aligns across 9 bases. This CDR3 spans 14 amino acids. V dropped 5 bases and J dropped 2; count of bases not matched to a gene: 4. Germline assignment: CDR1 MNHNS and CDR2 SASEGT. In DNA, the CDR3 is TGTGCCAGCAGTCCCCTAGCGGGAACCTACGAGCAGTACTTC. Amino acids: CASSPLAGTYEQYF.

Concerning this clone: Other nucleotide sequences in the sample specify the same CDR3. The V and J genes are TRBV6-1 and TRBJ2-1; D possibly corresponds to TRBD2 (5 bases). Germline-derived CDR1 and CDR2 are MNHNS and SASEGT. The CDR3 is 15 amino acids. Between the trimmed V and J ends, which lost 3 bases and 0 bases, there was a span of 9 bases. CDR3 DNA sequence: TGTGCCAGCAGTGAGAGGCGGGCCTCCTACAATGAGCAGTTCTTC. Encoded protein: CASSERRASYNEQFF.

The chain joins TRBV10-2 to TRBJ2-7, with 10 nucleotides matching TRBD2. The CDR3 length is 16 residues. With V trimmed by 2 bases and J by 5 bases, 9 bases remained unmatched. From germline, CDR1 is WSHSY and CDR2 SAAADI. The CDR3 bases are TGCGCCAGCAGTGAGCGAGATCTAGCGGGAGTCGACGAGCAGTACTTC. Its translation: CASSERDLAGVDEQYF.

Points on this clone: Other nucleotide sequences in the sample specify the same CDR3. The CDR3 sequence is CASSLTGNTEAFF. The DNA for the CDR3 is TGCGCCAGCAGCCTGACAGGGAACACTGAAGCTTTCTTT. The rearrangement uses TRBV5-1 and TRBJ1-1; a possible D gene is TRBD1 (6 bases). Trimming shortened V by 4 bases and J by 1 base, and 8 bases separated the two germline ends. CDR1 is SGHRS, CDR2 YFSETQ, per germline. The CDR3 sequence is 13 residues long.

A single count supports this clone. This chain joins TRBV29-1 and TRBJ2-7, with D possibly TRBD1 on 6 matching bases. V shed 6 bases and J shed 4 bases, with 10 bases lying between them. Germline loops: CDR1 SQVTM, CDR2 ANQGSEA. CDR3 length: 11 residues. The CDR3 protein is CSVTQGYEQYF. CDR3 DNA: TGCAGCGTAACACAGGGATACGAGCAGTACTTC.

The J gene is TRBJ2-7, the V gene TRBV29-1; D perhaps matches TRBD2 (6 bases). The V end was cut by 7 bases, the J end by 0 bases, with 19 bases between. Germline V lookup: CDR1 SQVTM, CDR2 ANQGSEA. CDR3 length: 15 amino acids. The CDR3 DNA reads as TGCAGCGCCGGGGGAGGCCTGGCCGTCTCCTACGAGCAGTACTTC. Amino acid sequence: CSAGGGLAVSYEQYF.

V gene TRBV6-5 combines with J gene TRBJ2-1; perhaps TRBD2 as D (5 bases). CDR1 and CDR2 from the germline V gene are MNHEY and SVGAGI. The CDR3 sequence is 13 residues long. V shed 0 bases and J shed 6 bases, with 6 bases lying between them. The DNA of the CDR3 is TGTGCCAGCAGTTACTCCCGGGGCAATGAGCAGTTCTTC. Amino acids: CASSYSRGNEQFF.

This clone was seen only once. V usage is TRBV18 and J usage is TRBJ2-2, with a tentative D call TRBD2 (7 bases). In germline, CDR1 is KGHSH, CDR2 LQKENI. The V and J ends lost 6 bases and 3 bases respectively, with 14 bases between them. The CDR3 is made up of 15 amino acids. The CDR3 here is CASSLGGLYTGELFF. The CDR3 bases are TGTGCCAGCTCCCTCGGGGGGCTCTACACCGGGGAGCTGTTTTTT.

The chain recombines TRBV28 with TRBJ2-5; D perhaps matches TRBD2 (5 bases). The DNA matches TRBJ2-7 better at its end, which makes the J call doubtful. The germline V gene encodes CDR1 MDHEN and CDR2 SYDVKM. This CDR3 region has 14 residues. The CDR3 nucleotides are TGTGCCAGCAGTTTAAGCGGCGAGACCTACGAGCAGTACTTC. Translation: CASSLSGETYEQYF.

This rearrangement joins TRBV5-1 to TRBJ1-1, with TRBD1 as a possible D gene (6 bases). Germline values: CDR1 SGHRS, CDR2 YFSETQ. The CDR3 length is 18 residues. Deletions cut 1 base from V and 2 bases from J, with 21 bases between. The CDR3 protein is CASSLRTAGMGANTEAFF. The CDR3 DNA is TGCGCCAGCAGCTTGCGGACAGCAGGGATGGGGGCCAACACTGAAGCTTTCTTT.

This rearrangement joins TRBV5-6 to TRBJ2-7, with a tentative D call TRBD2 (5 bases). The CDR3 covers 14 residues. V was pared by 1 base and J by 4 bases, with 12 bases between. Germline CDR1 and CDR2: SGHDT and YYEEEE. CDR3 loop: CASSLMGVRYEQYF. The CDR3 DNA reads as TGTGCCAGCAGCTTGATGGGAGTAAGGTACGAGCAGTACTTC.

The chain uses TRBV7-8 and TRBJ2-1, with TRBD2 identical over 14 bases. V shed 3 bases and J 6 bases; nucleotides not matched to a gene: 10. The germline V gene has CDR1 SGHVS and CDR2 FQNEAQ. This CDR3 has 18 amino acids. CDR3 bases: TGTGCCAGCAGCTTTAGAGGACCCGGGACTAGCGGGAGCAATGAGCAGTTCTTC. It yields the protein CASSFRGPGTSGSNEQFF.

The rearrangement joins TRBV27 to TRBJ2-5; D remains ambiguous. Looked up from germline, CDR1 is MNHEY and CDR2 is SMNVEV (reference sequence). The CDR3 is 18 amino acids. V lost 3 bases and J 2 bases, leaving 22 bases between the germline ends. Here the CDR3 DNA reads TGTGCCAGCAGTTTGACCTCTCCTGGCGACGGGTATCAAGAGACCCAGTACTTC. Its translation: CASSLTSPGDGYQETQYF.